This entry lists 15 T cell receptor beta chains sequenced from one sample in a study of cytomegalovirus exposure and HLA in healthy donors. Amplification used 60 Vbeta primers and 13 Jbeta primers. Sequencing was performed with immunoSEQ multiplex PCR; in TCRdb, only in-frame clones are kept and a portion is missing. The sample consists of around 120,000 clones, over 65% of them appearing once. Sequencing was done on a sample of PBMCs. The receptors were gathered from a woman in her thirties or forties in good health and CMV-seropositive.

The chain is built from TRBV10-3 and TRBJ2-7; TRBD2 matches at 10 bases. This CDR3 is 17 amino acids long. Per the germline V gene, CDR1 is ENHRY and CDR2 is SYGVKD. J gave up 6 bases and V 0 bases, and 11 bases lay outside the gene matches. The CDR3 reads CAISESIGLAGVSEQYF. The CDR3 region has the DNA TGTGCCATCAGTGAGTCGATAGGGCTAGCGGGAGTCTCCGAGCAGTACTTC.

The rearrangement joins TRBV30 to TRBJ1-3, with D perhaps matching TRBD1 (5 bases). The germline V and J ends were trimmed by 4 bases and 0 bases, with 10 bases remaining between them. Germline loops: CDR1 GTSNPN, CDR2 SVGIG (reference sequence). This CDR3 comprises 14 residues. The CDR3 region has the DNA TGTGCCTGGACTGCAGGGCACTCTGGAAACACCATATATTTT. Translating gives CAWTAGHSGNTIYF.

The chain is built from TRBV10-3 and TRBJ1-2; the D gene is possibly TRBD1 (5 bases). Germline CDR1 and CDR2: ENHRY and SYGVKD. Trimming shortened V by 0 bases and J by 5 bases, and 13 bases separated the two germline ends. The CDR3 is made up of 15 amino acids. The CDR3 loop is CAISESTGLSYGYTF. The CDR3 DNA reads as TGTGCCATCAGTGAGTCTACAGGTCTCTCATATGGCTACACCTTC.

V and J are TRBV21-1 and TRBJ1-1. TRBV21-1 is assigned pseudogene status. The CDR3 contains 15 residues. The CDR3 here is CASSPPGSHNTEAFF. In DNA, the CDR3 is TGTGCCAGCAGCCCCCCCGGGTCCCATAACACTGAAGCTTTCTTT.

The chain joins TRBV6-5 to TRBJ2-7; 9 nucleotides align to TRBD1. The V segment lost 6 bases and the J segment 5 bases; nucleotides outside the gene matches: 8. From germline, CDR1 is MNHEY and CDR2 SVGAGI. CDR3 length: 14 amino acids. The CDR3 loop reads CASRKDRGAHEQYF. The CDR3, as DNA: TGTGCCAGCAGGAAGGACAGGGGAGCTCACGAGCAGTACTTC.

This clone has only a few counts. The rearrangement joins TRBV5-1 to TRBJ2-1; unclear D gene. The germline CDR1 and CDR2 sequences are SGHRS and YFSETQ. The CDR3 runs to 13 residues. V lost 0 bases, J lost 4 bases, and 5 bases lay in between. CDR3 sequence reads: CASSLGSYNEQFF. The CDR3 DNA is TGCGCCAGCAGCTTGGGTAGTTACAATGAGCAGTTCTTC. The full variable domain, in which reference TRBV5-1 and TRBJ2-1 provide the parts outside the CDR3, is KAGVTQTPRYLIKTRGQQVTLSCSPISGHRSVSWYQQTPGQGLQFLFEYFSETQRNKGNFPGRFSGRQFSNSRSEMNVSTLELGDSALYLCASSLGSYNEQFFGPGTRLTVL.

V is TRBV18 and J is TRBJ2-5; 11 bases agree with TRBD2. TRBJ2-7 explains the end of the DNA better; the J call may be wrong. Looked up from germline, CDR1 is KGHSH and CDR2 is LQKENI. The CDR3 is made up of 16 amino acids. This CDR3 reads CASSPPGLAGGYEQYF. In DNA form, the CDR3 reads TGTGCCAGCTCACCACCTGGACTAGCGGGTGGATACGAGCAGTACTTC.

This clone was counted once. The chain couples TRBV29-1 to TRBJ1-1, with D tentatively TRBD1 (6 bases). V dropped 4 bases and J dropped 9 bases, with 18 bases sitting between them. There are 13 residues in the CDR3. CDR1 is SQVTM, CDR2 ANQGSEA, per germline. CDR3: CSVGATTGLQAFF. Here the CDR3 DNA reads TGCAGCGTTGGAGCTACGACAGGACTTCAAGCTTTCTTT.

The V and J genes are TRBV19 and TRBJ1-2; D is unresolved. The CDR3 totals 15 residues. Germline loops: CDR1 LNHDA, CDR2 SQIVND (reference sequence). V was cut by 2 bases and J by 7 bases, with 17 bases left in between. The CDR3 nucleotides are TGTGCCAGTAGTATACCCTATATTTCAGCGGGTGGCTACACCTTC. Residues: CASSIPYISAGGYTF.

This clone was found a few times. J is TRBJ1-5 and V is TRBV6-6; D gene unclear. The CDR3 has 15 residues. The germline gives CDR1 MNHNY, CDR2 SVGAGI (reference sequence). V lost 2 bases and J lost 1, with 9 bases in between. The CDR3 nucleotides read TGTGCCAGCAGTTACATCTCGGGGAGCAATCAGCCCCAGCATTTT. It translates to CASSYISGSNQPQHF.

The chain is built from TRBV27 and TRBJ1-1; D call uncertain. Trimming left V 2 bases short and J 1 base short, with 11 bases between. The CDR3 has 15 amino acids. The germline V gene encodes CDR1 MNHEY and CDR2 SMNVEV (reference sequence). The CDR3 coding sequence is TGTGCCAGCAGTTTACTTGGACTCAAGAACACTGAAGCTTTCTTT. It yields the protein CASSLLGLKNTEAFF.

This rearrangement joins TRBV10-3 to TRBJ2-3, with 11 bases fitting TRBD2. With 6 bases clipped from V and 4 bases from J, the junction kept 3 bases outside the gene matches. This CDR3 is built from 14 residues. Germline V gene data show CDR1 as ENHRY and CDR2 as SYGVKD. The CDR3 bases are TGTGCCATCAGCTCTAGCGGGAGGTCAGATACGCAGTATTTT. It specifies CAISSSGRSDTQYF.

The chain combines TRBV7-2 with TRBJ2-6; 7 positions match TRBD1. J was trimmed by 0 bases and V by 1 base; bases with no gene match: 9. This CDR3 has 19 amino acids. Germline V CDR1 and CDR2: SGHTA, FQGNSA. The CDR3: CASSLGPGTVVSGANVLTF. The DNA for the CDR3 is TGTGCCAGCAGCTTAGGTCCGGGGACAGTGGTCTCTGGGGCCAACGTCCTGACTTTC.

The chain carries TRBV30 and TRBJ1-3; D is uncertain. The germline gives CDR1 GTSNPN, CDR2 SVGIG (reference sequence). V lost 4 bases to trimming and J lost 0 bases, with 7 bases between them. The CDR3 extends over 13 amino acids. The CDR3 coding sequence is TGTGCCTGGAAGAAGAGCTCTGGAAACACCATATATTTT. It translates to CAWKKSSGNTIYF.

The chain links TRBV29-1 to TRBJ1-4, with TRBD1 matching over 8 bases. Germline values: CDR1 SQVTM, CDR2 ANQGSEA. V trimming: 7 bases; J trimming: 7 bases; junction bases outside the gene matches: 8. The CDR3 has 13 residues. This chain's CDR3 is CSAIQGVGEKLFF. The CDR3 coding sequence is TGCAGCGCCATACAGGGGGTGGGTGAAAAACTGTTTTTT.